This TCR beta chain was observed in a study of T cell responses to AZD1222 COVID-19 vaccine. Per the germline V gene, CDR1 is KGHSH and CDR2 is LQKENI. Unmatched junction bases numbered 7, after V lost 0 bases and J lost 12 bases. The length of the CDR3 is 15 residues. Assay used: immunoSEQ multiplex PCR; TCRdb lists only in-frame clones, some missing. This sample has 100,000 to 150,000 clones, with approximately 91% found just once. Analysis merged second doses at about 4 or about 12 weeks. The input for sequencing was peripheral blood, taken 28 days after the second AZD1222 dose. The clonotype comes from an adult who received the AZD1222 COVID-19 vaccine. The chain has TRBV18 and TRBJ2-6; 8 nucleotides match TRBD1. As DNA, the CDR3 is TGTGCCAGCTCACCACCCCGGACAGGGCAGATCGTCCTGACTTTC. It yields the protein CASSPPRTGQIVLTF.